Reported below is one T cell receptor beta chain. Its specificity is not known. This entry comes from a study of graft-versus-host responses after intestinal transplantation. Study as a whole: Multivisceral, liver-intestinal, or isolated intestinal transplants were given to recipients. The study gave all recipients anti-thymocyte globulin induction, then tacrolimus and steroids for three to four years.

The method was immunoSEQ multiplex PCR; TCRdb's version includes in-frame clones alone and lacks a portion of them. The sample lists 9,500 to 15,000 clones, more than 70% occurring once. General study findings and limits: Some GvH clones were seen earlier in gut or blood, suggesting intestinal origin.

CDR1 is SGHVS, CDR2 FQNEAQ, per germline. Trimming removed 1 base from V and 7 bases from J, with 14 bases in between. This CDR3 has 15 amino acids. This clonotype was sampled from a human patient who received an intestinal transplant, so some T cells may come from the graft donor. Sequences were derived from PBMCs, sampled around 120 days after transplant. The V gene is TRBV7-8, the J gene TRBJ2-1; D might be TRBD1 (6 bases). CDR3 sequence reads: CASSLGGGQRNEQFF. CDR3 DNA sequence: TGTGCCAGCAGCTTAGGAGGGGGTCAGCGAAATGAGCAGTTCTTC.